In this sample, the clone carrying this T cell receptor (beta chain) turned up a few times. Its antigen is not identified. The CDR3 sequence is 15 residues long. Trimming took off 5 bases at V and 1 base at J, with 15 bases between the two ends. Germline V lookup: CDR1 SGHKS, CDR2 YYEKEE (reference sequence). The data belong to a study of T cells in Graves' hyperthyroidism and ophthalmopathy. RNA transcripts gave rise to amplified TCR beta CDR3 regions. A first-round RT-PCR of the TCR CDR3 used the HTBI primer set. TCRdb reanalysed the multiplex PCR reads using MiXCR and keeps one entry per CDR3 protein. The sample records hundreds of thousands of distinct CDR3 sequences, approximately 23% being singletons. Overall study findings and caveats: Blood also carried most thyroid clonotypes expanded above 0.001. From stable hyperthyroidism, ophthalmopathy was set apart by a 13 V-J model.

Lactation, pregnancy, other autoimmune disease or uncontrolled infection led to exclusion of patients. Diagnosis rested on symptoms, serum thyroxine and TRAb, thyroid ultrasound, and orbital computed tomography. The clonotype originates from a woman in her seventies with Graves' ophthalmopathy. The genes are TRBV5-5 and TRBJ1-2; TRBD1 is a possible D gene (6 bases). The sequencing input was blood. The CDR3 loop is CASSYMGAVNYGYTF. CDR3 in DNA: TGTGCCAGCAGTTACATGGGGGCTGTTAACTATGGCTACACCTTC. Using reference TRBV5-5 and TRBJ1-2 for the parts outside the CDR3, the full variable domain is DAGVTQSPTHLIKTRGQQVTLRCSPISGHKSVSWYQQVLGQGPQFIFQYYEKEERGRGNFPDRFSARQFPNYSSELNVNALLLGDSALYLCASSYMGAVNYGYTFGSGTRLTVV.